The clone carrying this TCR beta chain showed up just a few times. Its specificity is not known. The data originate from a study of glioma-infiltrating T cells. Study observations and caveats: CDR3 overlap between tissue and blood was very small. Non-neoplastic patients had below-expected tissue-blood divergence, while all gliomas exceeded expectation.

The CDR3 extends over 13 amino acids. Germline-derived CDR1 and CDR2 are MGHRA and YSYEKL. V lost 4 bases and J 4 bases, leaving 10 bases between the germline ends. Using RNA template, CDR3s of TCR alpha and beta were amplified with iRepertoire arm-PCR. One-step reverse transcription and amplification started from around 100-400 ng of tissue mRNA or PBMC total RNA. One entry per CDR3 protein, called by TCRdb with MiXCR from the multiplex PCR reads. The table has around 190,000 distinct CDR3 sequences, about 47% seen once. This clonotype was sampled from a human donor with low-grade glioma or glioblastoma, undergoing nonglioma brain surgery, or in good health (not recorded which). Sequences were obtained from glioma tissue, nonneoplastic brain tissue, or PBMCs (not recorded which). This chain links TRBV4-1 with TRBJ1-2; D not resolved. The CDR3 DNA reads TGCGCCAGCAGCCGGTTGGGGAGCTATGGCTACACCTTC. This gives the protein CASSRLGSYGYTF.